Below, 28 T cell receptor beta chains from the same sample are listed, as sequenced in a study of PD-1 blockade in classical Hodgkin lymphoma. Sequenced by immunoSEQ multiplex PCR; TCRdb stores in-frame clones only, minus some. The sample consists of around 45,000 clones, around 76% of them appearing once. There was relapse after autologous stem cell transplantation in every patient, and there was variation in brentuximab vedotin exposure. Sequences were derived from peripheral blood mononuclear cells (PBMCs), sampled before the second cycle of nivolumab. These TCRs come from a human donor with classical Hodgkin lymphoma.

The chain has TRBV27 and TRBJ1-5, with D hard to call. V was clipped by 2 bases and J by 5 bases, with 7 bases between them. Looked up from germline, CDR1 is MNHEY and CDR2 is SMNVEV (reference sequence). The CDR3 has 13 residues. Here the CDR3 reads CASSLVWDQPQHF. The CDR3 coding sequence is TGTGCCAGCAGTTTAGTCTGGGATCAGCCCCAGCATTTT.

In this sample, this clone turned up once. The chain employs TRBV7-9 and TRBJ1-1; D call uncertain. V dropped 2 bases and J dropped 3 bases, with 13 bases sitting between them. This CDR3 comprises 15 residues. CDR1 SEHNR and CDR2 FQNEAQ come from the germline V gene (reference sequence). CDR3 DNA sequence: TGTGCCAGCAGCTTAAGAACTAGGGAGTACACTGAAGCTTTCTTT. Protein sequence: CASSLRTREYTEAFF. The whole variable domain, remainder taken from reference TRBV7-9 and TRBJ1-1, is DTGVSQNPRHKITKRGQNVTFRCDPISEHNRLYWYRQTLGQGPEFLTYFQNEAQLEKSRLLSDRFSAERPKGSFSTLEIQRTEQGDSAMYLCASSLRTREYTEAFFGQGTRLTVV.

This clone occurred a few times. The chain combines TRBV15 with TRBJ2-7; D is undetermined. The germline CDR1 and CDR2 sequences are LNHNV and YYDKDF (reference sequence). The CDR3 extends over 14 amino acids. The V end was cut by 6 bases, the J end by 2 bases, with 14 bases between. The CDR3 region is CATSSGFGTYEQYF. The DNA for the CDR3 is TGTGCCACCAGTTCGGGCTTTGGGACCTACGAGCAGTACTTC.

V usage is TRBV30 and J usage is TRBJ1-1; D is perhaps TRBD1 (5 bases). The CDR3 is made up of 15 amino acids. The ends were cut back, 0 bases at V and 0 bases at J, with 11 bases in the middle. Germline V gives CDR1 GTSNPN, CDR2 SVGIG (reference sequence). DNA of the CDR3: TGTGCCTGGAGTGTACTGGGACCCGTGAACACTGAAGCTTTCTTT. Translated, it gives CAWSVLGPVNTEAFF.

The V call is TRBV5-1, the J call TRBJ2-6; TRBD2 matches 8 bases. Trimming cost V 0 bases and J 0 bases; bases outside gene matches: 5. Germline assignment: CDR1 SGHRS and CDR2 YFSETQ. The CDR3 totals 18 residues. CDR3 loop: CASSLDLAGVSGANVLTF. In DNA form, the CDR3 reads TGCGCCAGCAGCTTGGACCTAGCGGGCGTCTCTGGGGCCAACGTCCTGACTTTC.

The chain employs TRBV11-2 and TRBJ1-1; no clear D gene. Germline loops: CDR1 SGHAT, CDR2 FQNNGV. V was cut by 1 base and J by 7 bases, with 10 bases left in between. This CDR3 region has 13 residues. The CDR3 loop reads CASSLGYLGEAFF. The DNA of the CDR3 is TGTGCCAGCAGCTTAGGTTATTTAGGTGAAGCTTTCTTT.

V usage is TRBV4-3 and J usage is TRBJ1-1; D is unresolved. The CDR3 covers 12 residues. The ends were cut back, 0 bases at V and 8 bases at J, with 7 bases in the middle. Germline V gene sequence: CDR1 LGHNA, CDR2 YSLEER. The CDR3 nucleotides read TGCGCCAGCAGCCAAGACTTGAACGAAGCTTTCTTT. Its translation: CASSQDLNEAFF.

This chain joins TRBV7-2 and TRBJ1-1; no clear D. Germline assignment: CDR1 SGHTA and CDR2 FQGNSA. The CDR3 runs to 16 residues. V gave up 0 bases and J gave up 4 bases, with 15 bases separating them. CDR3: CASSLARPNWGTEAFF. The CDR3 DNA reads TGTGCCAGCAGCTTAGCCCGACCTAATTGGGGCACTGAAGCTTTCTTT.

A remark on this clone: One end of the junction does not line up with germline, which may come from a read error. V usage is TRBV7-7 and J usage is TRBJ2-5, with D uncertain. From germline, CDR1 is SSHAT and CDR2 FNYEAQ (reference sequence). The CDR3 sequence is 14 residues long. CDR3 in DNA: TGTGCTAGCAGCTTTCTTGGTGGCCAAGAGACCCAGTACTTC. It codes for CASSFLGGQETQYF.

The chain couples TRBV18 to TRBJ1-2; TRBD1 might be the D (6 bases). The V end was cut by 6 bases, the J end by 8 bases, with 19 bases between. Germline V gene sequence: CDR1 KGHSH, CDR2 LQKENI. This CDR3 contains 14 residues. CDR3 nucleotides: TGTGCCAGCTCGCCAGGACAGACCGATCGCGGCTACACCTTC. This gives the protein CASSPGQTDRGYTF.

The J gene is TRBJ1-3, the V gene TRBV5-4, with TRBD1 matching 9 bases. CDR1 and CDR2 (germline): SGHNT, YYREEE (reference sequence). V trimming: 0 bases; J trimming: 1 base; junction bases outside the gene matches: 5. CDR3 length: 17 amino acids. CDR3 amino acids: CASSLGQGGFSGNTIYF. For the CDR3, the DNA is TGTGCCAGCAGCTTGGGACAGGGGGGGTTTTCTGGAAACACCATATATTTT.

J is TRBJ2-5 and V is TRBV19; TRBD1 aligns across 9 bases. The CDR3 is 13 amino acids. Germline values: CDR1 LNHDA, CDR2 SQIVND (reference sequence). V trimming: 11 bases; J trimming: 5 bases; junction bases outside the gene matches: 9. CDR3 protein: CASEQGAGETQYF. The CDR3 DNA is TGTGCCTCTGAACAGGGGGCAGGCGAGACCCAGTACTTC.

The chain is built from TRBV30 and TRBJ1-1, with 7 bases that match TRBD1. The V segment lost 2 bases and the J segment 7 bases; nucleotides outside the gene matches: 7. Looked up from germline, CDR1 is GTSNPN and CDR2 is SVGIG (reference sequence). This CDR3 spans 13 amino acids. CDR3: CAWSQTGSDEAFF. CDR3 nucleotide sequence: TGTGCCTGGAGTCAGACAGGGAGCGATGAAGCTTTCTTT.

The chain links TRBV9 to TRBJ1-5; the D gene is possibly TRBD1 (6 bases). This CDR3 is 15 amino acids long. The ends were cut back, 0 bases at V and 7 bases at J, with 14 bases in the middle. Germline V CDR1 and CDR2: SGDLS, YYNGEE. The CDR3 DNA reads TGTGCCAGCAGCGTAGGAGGGGGGGACCGGCAGCCCCAGCATTTT. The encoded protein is CASSVGGGDRQPQHF.

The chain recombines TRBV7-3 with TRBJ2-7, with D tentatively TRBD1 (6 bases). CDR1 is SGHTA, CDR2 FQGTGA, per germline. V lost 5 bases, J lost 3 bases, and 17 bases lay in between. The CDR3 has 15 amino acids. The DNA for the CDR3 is TGTGCCAGCAGCCTTGTGGGGGCCGCGGTCTACGAGCAGTACTTC. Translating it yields CASSLVGAAVYEQYF. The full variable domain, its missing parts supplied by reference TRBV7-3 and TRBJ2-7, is GAGVSQTPSNKVTEKGKYVELRCDPISGHTALYWYRQSLGQGPEFLIYFQGTGAADDSGLPNDRFFAVRPEGSVSTLKIQRTERGDSAVYLCASSLVGAAVYEQYFGPGTRLTVT.

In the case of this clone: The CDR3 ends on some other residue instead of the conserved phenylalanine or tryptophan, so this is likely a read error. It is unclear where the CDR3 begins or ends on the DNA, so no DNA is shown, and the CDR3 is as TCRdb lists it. The CDR3 sequence is CEKGGSLSS. The chain is built from TRBV5-1 and TRBJ2-7. The CDR3 has 9 amino acids, counting both end residues. In germline, CDR1 is SGHRS, CDR2 YFSETQ.

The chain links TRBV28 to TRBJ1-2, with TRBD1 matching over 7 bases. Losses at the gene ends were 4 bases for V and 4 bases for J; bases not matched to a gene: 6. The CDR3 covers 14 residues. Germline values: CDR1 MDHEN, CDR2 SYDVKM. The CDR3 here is CASSSIRQGYGYTF. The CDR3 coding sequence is TGTGCCAGCAGTTCCATTCGACAGGGCTATGGCTACACCTTC.

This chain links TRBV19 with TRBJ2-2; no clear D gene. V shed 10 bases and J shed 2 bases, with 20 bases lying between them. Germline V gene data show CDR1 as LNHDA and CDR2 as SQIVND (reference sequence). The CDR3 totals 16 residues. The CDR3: CATPGSESVNTGELFF. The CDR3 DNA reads TGTGCCACTCCCGGGTCAGAGTCCGTTAACACCGGGGAGCTGTTTTTT.

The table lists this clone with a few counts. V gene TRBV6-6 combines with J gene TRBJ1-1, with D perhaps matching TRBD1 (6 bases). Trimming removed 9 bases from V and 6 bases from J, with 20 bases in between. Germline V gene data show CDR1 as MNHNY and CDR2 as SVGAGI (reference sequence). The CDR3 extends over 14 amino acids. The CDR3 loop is CASRQGRVIAEAFF. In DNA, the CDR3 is TGTGCCAGTCGGCAGGGGAGGGTGATCGCTGAAGCTTTCTTT.

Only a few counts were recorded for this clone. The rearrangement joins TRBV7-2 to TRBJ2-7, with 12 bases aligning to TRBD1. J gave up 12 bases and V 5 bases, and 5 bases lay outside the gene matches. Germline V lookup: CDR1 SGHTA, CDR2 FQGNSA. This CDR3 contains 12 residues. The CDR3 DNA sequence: TGTGCCAGCAGCGGCAGGGACAGGGGGCTGTACTTC. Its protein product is CASSGRDRGLYF.

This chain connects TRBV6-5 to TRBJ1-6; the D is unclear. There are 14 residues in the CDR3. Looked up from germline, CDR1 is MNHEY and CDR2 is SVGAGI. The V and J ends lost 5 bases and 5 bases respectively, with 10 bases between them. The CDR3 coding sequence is TGTGCCAGCAGTAAGGCTCCGAATAATTCACCCCTCCACTTT. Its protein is CASSKAPNNSPLHF.

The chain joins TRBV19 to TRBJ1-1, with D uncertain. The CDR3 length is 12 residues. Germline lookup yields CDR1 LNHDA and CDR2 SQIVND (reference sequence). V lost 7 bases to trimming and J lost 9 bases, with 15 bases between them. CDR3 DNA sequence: TGTGCCAGTATGGCAATCGGTGGGAAAGCTTTCTTT. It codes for CASMAIGGKAFF.

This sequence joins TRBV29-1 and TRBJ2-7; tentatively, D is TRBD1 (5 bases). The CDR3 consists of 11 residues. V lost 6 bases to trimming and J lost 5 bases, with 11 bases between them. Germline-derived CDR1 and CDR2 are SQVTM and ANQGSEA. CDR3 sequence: CSVRQGDEQYF. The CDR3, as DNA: TGCAGCGTCAGGCAGGGTGACGAGCAGTACTTC.

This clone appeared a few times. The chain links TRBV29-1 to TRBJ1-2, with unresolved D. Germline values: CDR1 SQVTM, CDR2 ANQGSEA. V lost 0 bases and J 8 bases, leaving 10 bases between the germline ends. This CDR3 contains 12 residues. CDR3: CSVEDPMGGYTF. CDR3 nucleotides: TGCAGCGTTGAAGATCCTATGGGAGGCTACACCTTC.

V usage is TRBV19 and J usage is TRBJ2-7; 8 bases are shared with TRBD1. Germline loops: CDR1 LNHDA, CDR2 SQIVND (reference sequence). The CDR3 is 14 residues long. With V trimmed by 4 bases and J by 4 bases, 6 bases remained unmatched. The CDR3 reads CASSTSGGTYEQYF. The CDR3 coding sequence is TGTGCCAGTAGTACCTCAGGGGGCACGTACGAGCAGTACTTC. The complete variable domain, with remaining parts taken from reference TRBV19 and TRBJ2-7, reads DGGITQSPKYLFRKEGQNVTLSCEQNLNHDAMYWYRQDPGQGLRLIYYSQIVNDFQKGDIAEGYSVSREKKESFPLTVTSAQKNPTAFYLCASSTSGGTYEQYFGPGTRLTVT.

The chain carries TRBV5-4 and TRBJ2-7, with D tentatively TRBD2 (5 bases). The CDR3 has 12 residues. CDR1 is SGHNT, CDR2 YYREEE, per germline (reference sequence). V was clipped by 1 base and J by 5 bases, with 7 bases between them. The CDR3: CASSLWRDEQYF. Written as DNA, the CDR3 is TGTGCCAGCAGCTTGTGGCGGGACGAGCAGTACTTC.

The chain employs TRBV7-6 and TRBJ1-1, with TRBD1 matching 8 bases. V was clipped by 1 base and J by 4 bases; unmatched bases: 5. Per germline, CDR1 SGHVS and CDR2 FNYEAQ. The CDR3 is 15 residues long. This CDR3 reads CASSLVETGGTEAFF. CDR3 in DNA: TGTGCCAGCAGCTTAGTAGAAACAGGGGGCACTGAAGCTTTCTTT.

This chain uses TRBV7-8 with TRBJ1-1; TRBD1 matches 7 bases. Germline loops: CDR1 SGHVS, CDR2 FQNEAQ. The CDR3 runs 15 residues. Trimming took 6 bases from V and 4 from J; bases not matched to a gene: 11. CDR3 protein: CASSIKTGLVTEAFF. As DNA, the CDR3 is TGTGCCAGCAGTATTAAGACAGGGTTAGTCACTGAAGCTTTCTTT. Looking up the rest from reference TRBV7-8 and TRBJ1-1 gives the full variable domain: GAGVSQSPRYKVAKRGQDVALRCDPISGHVSLFWYQQALGQGPEFLTYFQNEAQLDKSGLPSDRFFAERPEGSVSTLKIQRTQQEDSAVYLCASSIKTGLVTEAFFGQGTRLTVV.